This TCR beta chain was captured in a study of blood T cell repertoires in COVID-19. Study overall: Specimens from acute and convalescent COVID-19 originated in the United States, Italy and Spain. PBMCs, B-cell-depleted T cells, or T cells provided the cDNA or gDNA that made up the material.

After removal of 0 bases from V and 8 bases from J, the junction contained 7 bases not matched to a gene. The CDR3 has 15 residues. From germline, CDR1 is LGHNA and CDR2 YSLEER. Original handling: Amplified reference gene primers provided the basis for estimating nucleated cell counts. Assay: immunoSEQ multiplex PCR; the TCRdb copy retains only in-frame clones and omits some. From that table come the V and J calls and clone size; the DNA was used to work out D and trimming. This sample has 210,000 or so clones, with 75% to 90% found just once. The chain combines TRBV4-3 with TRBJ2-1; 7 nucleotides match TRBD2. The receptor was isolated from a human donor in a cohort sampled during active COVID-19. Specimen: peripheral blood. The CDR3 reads CASSQDTGTIYEQFF. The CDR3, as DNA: TGCGCCAGCAGCCAAGATACCGGGACTATCTATGAGCAGTTCTTC.